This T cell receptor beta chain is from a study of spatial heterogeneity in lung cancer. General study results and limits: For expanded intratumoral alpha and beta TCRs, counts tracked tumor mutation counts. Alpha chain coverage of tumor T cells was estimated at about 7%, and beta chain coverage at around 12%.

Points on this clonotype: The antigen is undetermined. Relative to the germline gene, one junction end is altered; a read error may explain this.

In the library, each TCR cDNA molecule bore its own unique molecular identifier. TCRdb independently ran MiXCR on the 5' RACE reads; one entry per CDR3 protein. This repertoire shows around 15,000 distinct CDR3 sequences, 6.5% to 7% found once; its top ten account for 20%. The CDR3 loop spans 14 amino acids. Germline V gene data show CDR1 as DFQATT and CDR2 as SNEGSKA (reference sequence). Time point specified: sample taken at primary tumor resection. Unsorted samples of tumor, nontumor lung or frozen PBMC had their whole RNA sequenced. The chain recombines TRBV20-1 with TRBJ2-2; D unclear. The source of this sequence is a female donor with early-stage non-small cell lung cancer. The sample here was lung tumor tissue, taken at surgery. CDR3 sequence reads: CRASPVQNTGELFF. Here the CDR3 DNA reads TGCAGAGCTAGTCCCGTCCAGAACACCGGGGAGCTGTTTTTT.